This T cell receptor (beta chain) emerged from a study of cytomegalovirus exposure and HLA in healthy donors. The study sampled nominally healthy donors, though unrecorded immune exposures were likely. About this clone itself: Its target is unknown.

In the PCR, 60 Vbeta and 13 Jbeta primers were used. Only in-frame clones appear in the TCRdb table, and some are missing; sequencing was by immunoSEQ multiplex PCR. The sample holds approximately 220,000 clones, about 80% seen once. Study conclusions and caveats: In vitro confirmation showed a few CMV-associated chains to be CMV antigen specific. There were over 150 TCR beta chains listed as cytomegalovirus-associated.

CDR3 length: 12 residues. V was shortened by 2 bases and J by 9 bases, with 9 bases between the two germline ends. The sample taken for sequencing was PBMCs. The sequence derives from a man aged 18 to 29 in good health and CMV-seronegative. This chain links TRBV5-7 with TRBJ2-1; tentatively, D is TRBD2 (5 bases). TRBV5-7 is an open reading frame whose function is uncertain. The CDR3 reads CASSFPGSEQFF. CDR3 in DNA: TGTGCCAGCAGCTTTCCGGGGAGTGAGCAGTTCTTC.